A single sample gave rise to the 10 T cell receptor beta chains below, sequenced in a study of cytomegalovirus exposure and HLA in healthy donors. The study ran its PCR with 60 Vbeta and 13 Jbeta primers. The protocol was immunoSEQ multiplex PCR, while the TCRdb copy is restricted to in-frame clones and leaves out a portion. The sample records 150,000 to 200,000 clones, about four fifths being singletons. The sequenced material came from PBMCs. The receptors come from a woman aged 25 to 39 in good health and CMV-seropositive.

The rearrangement uses TRBV7-9 and TRBJ2-7; D gene ambiguous. This CDR3 has 15 residues. Trimming removed 5 bases at V and 1 base at J, with 15 bases between. Germline V gene data show CDR1 as SEHNR and CDR2 as FQNEAQ (reference sequence). The DNA of the CDR3 is TGTGCCAGCAGCGCCGAGACACATACATCCTACGAGCAGTACTTC. Translating it yields CASSAETHTSYEQYF.

The chain combines TRBV10-1 with TRBJ2-3; TRBD2 matches 7 bases. Germline lookup yields CDR1 WNHNN and CDR2 SYGVQD (reference sequence). With 6 bases clipped from V and 6 bases from J, the junction kept 9 bases outside the gene matches. The CDR3 covers 14 residues. The chain's CDR3 is CASSSGLDPDTQYF. CDR3 bases: TGCGCCAGCAGCTCTGGACTAGATCCGGATACGCAGTATTTT.

This rearrangement joins TRBV30 to TRBJ1-2; TRBD1 matches 8 bases. The CDR3 is 14 amino acids. The germline V gene has CDR1 GTSNPN and CDR2 SVGIG (reference sequence). Trimming at V came to 8 bases and at J to 1 base, leaving 9 bases not matched to a gene. CDR3 sequence reads: CATQGVALNYGYTF. The CDR3 DNA reads as TGTGCCACACAGGGGGTCGCCCTTAACTATGGCTACACCTTC. The variable domain in full, completed from reference TRBV30 and TRBJ1-2, reads SQTIHQWPATLVQPVGSPLSLECTVEGTSNPNLYWYRQAAGRGLQLLFYSVGIGQISSEVPQNLSASRPQDRQFILSSKKLLLSDSGFYLCATQGVALNYGYTFGSGTRLTVV.

V and J are TRBV6-5 and TRBJ1-5; no definite D call. Germline values: CDR1 MNHEY, CDR2 SVGAGI. The CDR3 has 13 amino acids. The germline V and J ends were trimmed by 6 bases and 6 bases, with 12 bases remaining between them. The CDR3 region is CASRLGGSQPQHF. As DNA, the CDR3 is TGTGCCAGCAGGCTAGGCGGGAGTCAGCCCCAGCATTTT.

The V and J genes are TRBV11-2 and TRBJ2-7; possible D gene TRBD2, 7 bases. V lost 4 bases and J 3 bases, leaving 22 bases between the germline ends. The germline V gene encodes CDR1 SGHAT and CDR2 FQNNGV. CDR3 length: 17 amino acids. The CDR3 nucleotides are TGTGCCAGCAGCTCTAACGTCTATGCGGGGGCGGACTACGAGCAGTACTTC. It codes for CASSSNVYAGADYEQYF.

The rearrangement joins TRBV5-4 to TRBJ2-7, with a weak D call TRBD1 (6 bases). V was shortened by 4 bases and J by 5 bases, with 13 bases between the two germline ends. Looked up from germline, CDR1 is SGHNT and CDR2 is YYREEE (reference sequence). CDR3 length equals 13 residues. The CDR3 DNA reads as TGTGCCAGCAGCACCCAAGGACAGAACGAGCAGTACTTC. Translating gives CASSTQGQNEQYF. The full variable domain, completed using reference TRBV5-4 and TRBJ2-7, is ETGVTQSPTHLIKTRGQQVTLRCSSQSGHNTVSWYQQALGQGPQFIFQYYREEENGRGNFPPRFSGLQFPNYSSELNVNALELDDSALYLCASSTQGQNEQYFGPGTRLTVT.

The chain uses TRBV10-3 and TRBJ2-7, with D maybe TRBD2 (5 bases). From germline, CDR1 is ENHRY and CDR2 SYGVKD. Deletions cut 8 bases from V and 3 bases from J, with 11 bases between. The CDR3 length is 12 residues. CDR3 amino acids: CAIRDGDYEQYF. For the CDR3, the DNA is TGTGCCATCCGAGACGGGGACTACGAGCAGTACTTC.

This clone has more than one count but fewer than ten. The chain has TRBV6-5 and TRBJ1-2; 8 nucleotides match TRBD1. The CDR3 runs to 13 residues. Germline CDR1 reads MNHEY; CDR2 reads SVGAGI. V gave up 6 bases and J gave up 8 bases; unmatched junction bases: 8. CDR3 loop: CASRVDRAEGYTF. Written as DNA, the CDR3 is TGTGCCAGCAGGGTGGACAGGGCTGAAGGCTACACCTTC.

The rearrangement uses TRBV19 and TRBJ1-1, with D maybe TRBD1 (5 bases). V lost 6 bases to trimming and J lost 5 bases, with 13 bases between them. Germline-derived CDR1 and CDR2 are LNHDA and SQIVND (reference sequence). The CDR3 length is 13 residues. In DNA, the CDR3 is TGTGCCAGTAGGGTGACAGAAGAAACTGAAGCTTTCTTT. Amino acids: CASRVTEETEAFF. Full variable domain (missing parts from reference TRBV19 and TRBJ1-1): DGGITQSPKYLFRKEGQNVTLSCEQNLNHDAMYWYRQDPGQGLRLIYYSQIVNDFQKGDIAEGYSVSREKKESFPLTVTSAQKNPTAFYLCASRVTEETEAFFGQGTRLTVV.

The chain employs TRBV6-5 and TRBJ2-3, with D maybe TRBD1 (6 bases). The V end was cut by 6 bases, the J end by 4 bases, with 11 bases between. This CDR3 comprises 13 residues. Germline CDR1 reads MNHEY; CDR2 reads SVGAGI. DNA for the CDR3: TGTGCCAGCAGGTCACAGGGTTCAGATACGCAGTATTTT. Its translation: CASRSQGSDTQYF.